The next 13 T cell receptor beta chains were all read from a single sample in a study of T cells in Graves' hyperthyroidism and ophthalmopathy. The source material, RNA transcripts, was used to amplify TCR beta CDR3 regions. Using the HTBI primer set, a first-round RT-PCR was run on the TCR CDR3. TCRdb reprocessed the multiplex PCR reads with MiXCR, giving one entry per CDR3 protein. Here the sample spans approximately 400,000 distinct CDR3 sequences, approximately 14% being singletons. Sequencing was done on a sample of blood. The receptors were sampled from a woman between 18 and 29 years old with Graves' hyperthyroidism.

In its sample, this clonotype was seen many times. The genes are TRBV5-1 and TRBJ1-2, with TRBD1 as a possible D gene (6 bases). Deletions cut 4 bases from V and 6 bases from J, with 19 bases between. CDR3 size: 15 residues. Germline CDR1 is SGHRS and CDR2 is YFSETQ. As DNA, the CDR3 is TGCGCCAGCAGCAGTGGGACAATTGATTCGGATGGCTACACCTTC. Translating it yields CASSSGTIDSDGYTF.

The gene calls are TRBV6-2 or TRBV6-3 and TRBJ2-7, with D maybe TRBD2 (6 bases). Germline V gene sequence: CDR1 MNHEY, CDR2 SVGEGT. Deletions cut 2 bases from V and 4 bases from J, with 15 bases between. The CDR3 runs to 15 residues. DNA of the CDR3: TGTGCCAGCAGTTACATCACGGCGGGGAGTTACGAGCAGTACTTC. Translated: CASSYITAGSYEQYF.

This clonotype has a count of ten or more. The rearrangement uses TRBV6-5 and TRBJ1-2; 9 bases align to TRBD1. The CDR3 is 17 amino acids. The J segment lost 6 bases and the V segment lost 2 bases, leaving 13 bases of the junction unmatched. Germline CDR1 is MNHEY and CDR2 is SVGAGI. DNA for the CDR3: TGTGCCAGCAGTTACCGGACAGGGGAGCGTGGTGGGAATGGCTACACCTTC. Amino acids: CASSYRTGERGGNGYTF.

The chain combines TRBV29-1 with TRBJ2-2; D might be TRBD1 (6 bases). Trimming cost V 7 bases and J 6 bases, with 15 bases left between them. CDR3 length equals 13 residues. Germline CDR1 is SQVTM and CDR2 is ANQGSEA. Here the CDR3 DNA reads TGCAGCGCAGACGTTACAGGGTCCGGGGAGCTGTTTTTT. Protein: CSADVTGSGELFF.

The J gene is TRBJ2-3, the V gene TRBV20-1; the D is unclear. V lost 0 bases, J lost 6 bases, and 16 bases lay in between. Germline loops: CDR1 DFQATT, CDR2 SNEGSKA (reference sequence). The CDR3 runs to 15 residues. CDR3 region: CSARDPRSTSDTQYF. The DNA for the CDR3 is TGCAGTGCTAGAGACCCCCGATCTACGTCCGATACGCAGTATTTT.

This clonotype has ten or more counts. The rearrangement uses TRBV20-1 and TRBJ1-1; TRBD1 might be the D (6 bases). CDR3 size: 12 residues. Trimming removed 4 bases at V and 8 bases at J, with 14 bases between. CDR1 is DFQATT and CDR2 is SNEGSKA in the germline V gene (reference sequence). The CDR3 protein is CSATGDTLEAFF. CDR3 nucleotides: TGCAGTGCTACCGGGGACACCTTAGAAGCTTTCTTT.

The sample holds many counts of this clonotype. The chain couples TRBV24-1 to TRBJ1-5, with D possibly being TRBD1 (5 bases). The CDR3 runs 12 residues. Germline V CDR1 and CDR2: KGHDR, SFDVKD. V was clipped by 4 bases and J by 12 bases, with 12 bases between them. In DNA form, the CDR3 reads TGTGCCACCAGTGACTTGGGGACCTTCCAGCATTTT. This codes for CATSDLGTFQHF.

The CDR3 sequence is CASSLLTGAGFTGELFF. CDR3 nucleotides: TGTGCCAGCAGCTTACTGACAGGGGCCGGATTCACCGGGGAGCTGTTTTTT. This rearrangement joins TRBV11-2 to TRBJ2-2; TRBD1 agrees at 8 bases. Germline CDR1 is SGHAT and CDR2 is FQNNGV. Trimming at V came to 2 bases and at J to 4 bases, leaving 9 bases not matched to a gene. This CDR3 is 17 amino acids long.

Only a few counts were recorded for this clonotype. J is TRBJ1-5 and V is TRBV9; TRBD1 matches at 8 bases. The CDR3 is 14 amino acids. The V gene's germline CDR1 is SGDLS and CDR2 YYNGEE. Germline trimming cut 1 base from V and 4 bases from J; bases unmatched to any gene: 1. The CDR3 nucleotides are TGTGCCAGCAGCGTACAGGGGGCAAATCAGCCCCAGCATTTT. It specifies CASSVQGANQPQHF.

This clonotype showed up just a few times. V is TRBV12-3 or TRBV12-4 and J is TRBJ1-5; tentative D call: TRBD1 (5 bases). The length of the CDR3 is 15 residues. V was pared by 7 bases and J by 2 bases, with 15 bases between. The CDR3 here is CASNLGGRGNQPQHF. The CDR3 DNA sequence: TGTGCCAGCAATTTGGGGGGACGCGGCAATCAGCCCCAGCATTTT.

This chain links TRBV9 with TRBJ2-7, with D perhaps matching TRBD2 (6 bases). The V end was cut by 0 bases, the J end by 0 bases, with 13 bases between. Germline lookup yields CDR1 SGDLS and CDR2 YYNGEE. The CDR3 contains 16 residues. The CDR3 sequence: CASSVGIAASSYEQYF. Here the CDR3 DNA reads TGTGCCAGCAGCGTAGGGATAGCGGCCTCCTCCTACGAGCAGTACTTC.

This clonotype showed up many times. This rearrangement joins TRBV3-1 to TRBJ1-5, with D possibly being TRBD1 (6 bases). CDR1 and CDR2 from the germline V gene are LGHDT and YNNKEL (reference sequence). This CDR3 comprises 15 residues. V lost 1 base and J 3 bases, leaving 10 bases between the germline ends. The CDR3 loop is CASSQGRTANQPQHF. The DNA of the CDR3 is TGTGCCAGCAGCCAAGGTAGGACAGCCAATCAGCCCCAGCATTTT.

The CDR3 region is CASRQEAGVPYNEQFF. The DNA of the CDR3 is TGTGCCAGCCGTCAAGAAGCGGGAGTGCCCTACAATGAGCAGTTCTTC. The chain uses TRBV6-1 and TRBJ2-1, with 8 positions matching TRBD2. The V gene end was trimmed by 8 bases and the J gene end by 2 bases; junction bases not matched to a gene: 11. The CDR3 length is 16 residues. Germline assignment: CDR1 MNHNS and CDR2 SASEGT.